This T cell receptor beta chain was sequenced for a study of vaccination effects on CD4 cells after COVID-19 (dated by TCRdb to between 2021 and 2024). About the full investigation: Participants received two doses of either the BNT162b2 or the mRNA-1273 mRNA SARS-CoV-2 vaccine. SARS-CoV-2 spike-specific CD4+ TCR repertoires were compared before and after mRNA vaccination in COVID-19 convalescent patients and in infection-naive vaccine recipients. Altogether, some ten COVID-19 convalescent patients and several SARS-CoV-2-naive healthy vaccine recipients made up the full study. Cultures from other donors in the study were sequenced with the Oncomine TCR Beta short-read assay on an Illumina iSeq 100.

Results and caveats for the whole study, not just this receptor: Only a small number of convalescent patients were included, and no early post-infection timepoints were available, which limited the study. Among healthy vaccine recipients, nearly all vaccine-induced clones were SARS-CoV-2 mono-reactive, and just 1 of 255 was cross-reactive with common cold coronaviruses. Both infection-induced and vaccine-induced clones contracted markedly at late post-vaccination timepoints, which is consistent with waning T cell responses.

CDR1 and CDR2, per the germline V gene (reference sequence), are SGHNT and YYREEE. Relative to germline, V is 0 bases shorter and J is 0 bases shorter, with 10 bases between their ends. Its CDR3 holds 16 amino acids, cysteine through phenylalanine. The entry retains the CDR3 DNA only, 48 bases that are in frame from base 1. Library generation was performed with the immunoSEQ multiplex PCR assay. TCR beta CDR3 sequencing was performed on DNA from the cultured, isolated CD4+ T cells. The original methods were these. The analysis removed non-productive TCR sequences, trimmed reads to the CDR3 region, and retained only CDR3s that were 7 or more amino acids long. Antigen-specific clonotypes were identified with the MANAFEST web app by comparing expansion in peptide wells against reference cultures. For clones to be considered positive, expansion at FDR<0.05 versus reference and all other wells, an odds ratio above 5, and a frequency above 0.1% in two replicate wells were required. A clonotype was called cross-reactive if it was significantly expanded both in SARS-CoV-2 spike wells and in at least one common cold coronavirus spike condition. CDR3 similarity was assessed by Levenshtein distance using the stringdist R package, and unrooted trees were constructed with ape in R 3.6.1. This immuneACCESS table, as held by TCRdb, lists in-frame sequences with V and J called but not all clones. Of the missing ones, under half trace to an unresolved V gene in checked studies; the others have no known cause. V and J calls and clone size follow that table, whereas D and trimming were derived from the DNA. The sample table lists about 41,000 clones, 55% to 75% of them with a count of one. The ten largest make up 26% of the sample.

This clone was found a few times. Its antigen target is currently unknown. Base qualities are missing; no much larger clone stands one base away. In the ViraFEST assay, PBMC were stimulated with viral peptide pools, and antigen-specific CD4+ T cell clonotypes were then identified by expansion using TCR sequencing. After roughly 11 days of culture, CD4+ T cells were isolated with the EasySep CD4+ T cell isolation kit. The absence of prior SARS-CoV-2 infection in healthy vaccine recipients was confirmed by negative nucleocapsid antibodies before and after vaccination. About 2 million PBMC per well were cultured in IMDM with roughly 5% human AB serum, 10 IU/ml IL-2 and gentamicin, plus 10 ug/ml peptides. On days 3 and 7, half of the culture medium was replaced with fresh IL-2-containing medium. Unless noted otherwise, every peptide stimulation condition was cultured in triplicate wells. PBMC were separated from whole blood using Ficoll-Paque Plus gradient centrifugation and were then either cryopreserved at -140C or used fresh. The spike proteins of SARS-CoV-2 and of the common cold coronaviruses HCoV-NL63, HCoV-OC43 and HCoV-229E were spanned by overlapping peptide pools. The QIAamp micro DNA kit was used to extract genomic DNA from the cultured CD4+ T cells.

Sequenced here: CD4+ T cells from PBMCs cultured with HCoV-OC43 spike peptides, sampled before COVID-19 vaccination. Reading the label with the study, this specimen's cell subset or site is: HCoV-OC43 spike overlapping peptide pool stimulation. The receptor was derived from a human donor who received a COVID-19 vaccine. The receptor chain draws on TRBV5-4 and TRBJ1-5; matching of 6 bases hints at TRBD1 as the D gene. The DNA sequence reads TGTGCCAGCAGCTTGGCGGGGGCAGATAGCAATCAGCCCCAGCATTTT. This codes for CASSLAGADSNQPQHF.